This TCR beta chain was sequenced for a study of blood T cell repertoires in COVID-19. This table comes from immunoSEQ multiplex PCR, and its TCRdb copy is limited to in-frame clones, with some not included. Of roughly 220,000 clones detected, 80% to 90% appear once; the ten largest clones hold approximately 6%. This clone was seen a few times. Sequencing was carried out using peripheral blood. The TCR originated in a man aged 80 or over with acute or convalescent COVID-19.

In nucleotides, the CDR3 is TGCAGCGTTGAGCGAAACTACAATGAGCAGTTCTTC. It codes for CSVERNYNEQFF. The chain couples TRBV29-1 to TRBJ2-1; D is unresolved. The V gene lost 3 bases and the J gene lost 3 bases, with 6 bases spanning the gap. The germline gives CDR1 SQVTM, CDR2 ANQGSEA. CDR3 length equals 12 residues.